The 5 T cell receptor beta chains below were found in one sample sequenced in a study of neurological immune-mediated disorders. Time point: longitudinal time-point 3. TCRdb used MiXCR to reprocess the 5' RACE reads, holding one entry per CDR3 protein. This table holds approximately 47,000 distinct CDR3 sequences, 13% found once. Input material: PBMCs. All receptors come from a man younger than 45 in good health.

In the case of this clonotype: At one end the junction does not follow the germline gene, possibly because of a read error. This CDR3 reads CASSRPDRGGNQPQHF. The CDR3 region has the DNA TGTGCCAGCAGCAGACCAGACAGGGGCGGCAATCAGCCCCAGCATTTT. The chain couples TRBV15 to TRBJ1-5; TRBD1 matches 8 bases. The germline gives CDR1 LNHNV, CDR2 YYDKDF (reference sequence). The CDR3 is 16 amino acids. Full variable domain (outside the CDR3, taken from reference TRBV15 and TRBJ1-5): DAMVIQNPRYQVTQFGKPVTLSCSQTLNHNVMYWYQQKSSQAPKLLFHYYDKDFNNEADTPDNFQSRRPNTSFCFLDIRSPGLGDTAMYLCASSRPDRGGNQPQHFGDGTRLSIL.

This clonotype has a count of ten or more. The chain links TRBV12-3 or TRBV12-4 to TRBJ2-1; TRBD2 agrees at 9 bases. After removal of 7 bases from V and 5 bases from J, the junction contained 6 bases not matched to a gene. This CDR3 is 14 amino acids long. CDR3 region: CASKLAGRDNEQFF. The CDR3 DNA sequence: TGTGCCAGCAAGCTAGCGGGAAGGGACAATGAGCAGTTCTTC.

V and J are TRBV7-2 and TRBJ1-5, with D possibly TRBD1 on 5 matching bases. The CDR3 consists of 14 residues. Trimming removed 3 bases at V and 6 bases at J, with 12 bases between. Germline assignment: CDR1 SGHTA and CDR2 FQGNSA. CDR3 residues: CASSFMVGTQPQHF. The CDR3 region has the DNA TGTGCCAGCAGCTTCATGGTAGGGACTCAGCCCCAGCATTTT.

DNA of the CDR3: TGTGCCAGCATCCCTCTAGCGGGAGGGCCGAATGAGCAGTTCTTC. It specifies CASIPLAGGPNEQFF. The V gene is TRBV27, the J gene TRBJ2-1; TRBD2 agrees at 12 bases. CDR3 size: 15 residues. Unmatched junction bases numbered 8, after V lost 7 bases and J lost 7 bases. Germline CDR1 reads MNHEY; CDR2 reads SMNVEV (reference sequence).

This clonotype appeared many times. This chain links TRBV4-2 with TRBJ2-6; D remains unclear. The CDR3 is made up of 15 amino acids. Germline values: CDR1 LGHNA, CDR2 YNFKEQ. V was trimmed by 7 bases and J by 0 bases, leaving 10 bases between them. The CDR3 reads CASTEGHSGANVLTF. The CDR3 DNA reads TGTGCCAGCACGGAAGGGCACTCTGGGGCCAACGTCCTGACTTTC.